This entry concerns a single TCR beta chain. For the second PCR, which ran for about 6 to 11 cycles, a sample-barcoded 5' primer and a J-beta primer mix were used. TCRdb ran MiXCR on the 5' RACE reads and lists one entry per CDR3 protein. The data hold 550,000 to 800,000 distinct CDR3 sequences, with 20% to 25% observed a single time. The sample is drawn from a study of blood T cells in healthy people across ages. CDR1 ENHRY and CDR2 SYGVKD come from the germline V gene. The CDR3 runs 14 residues. V lost 6 bases and J 0 bases, leaving 11 bases between the germline ends. Sequencing was performed on blood. This chain joins TRBV10-3 and TRBJ2-5; D is unresolved. The clonotype was recovered from a man between 65 and 85 years old in good health. The CDR3 region is CAISPTEYQETQYF. The CDR3 coding sequence is TGTGCCATCAGCCCAACTGAGTACCAAGAGACCCAGTACTTC.